A selection of T cell receptor beta chains follows, all from one sample in a study of human T cells and chemical hapten exposure. A single record per CDR3 protein comes from TCRdb applying MiXCR to the 5' RACE reads. The data contain 81,000 or so distinct CDR3 sequences, less than 9.5% of them singletons. These receptors all come from a male donor in good health. Each CDR3 is given without its conserved first and last residue. Fields, in order: V gene, J gene, D gene, CDR3 protein. A D gene is named only where the DNA matches it firmly.

V gene: TRBV27; J gene: TRBJ2-3; D gene: .; CDR3 protein: ASSFDRITQY
V gene: TRBV18; J gene: TRBJ2-1; D gene: TRBD1; CDR3 protein: ASSTGGTSYNEQF
V gene: TRBV19; J gene: TRBJ2-5; D gene: .; CDR3 protein: ASSARDKMYQETQY
V gene: TRBV14; J gene: TRBJ2-1; D gene: TRBD2; CDR3 protein: ASSQGRVEQF
V gene: TRBV11-2; J gene: TRBJ2-7; D gene: .; CDR3 protein: ASSPRTSQTYEQY
V gene: TRBV7-8; J gene: TRBJ2-7; D gene: .; CDR3 protein: ASSLEVTGEQY
V gene: TRBV10-1; J gene: TRBJ2-7; D gene: .; CDR3 protein: ASSESTGIFHEQY
V gene: TRBV6-1; J gene: TRBJ2-1; D gene: .; CDR3 protein: ASSEAERSSHNEQF
V gene: TRBV19; J gene: TRBJ1-2; D gene: .; CDR3 protein: ASSLSGSNYGYT
V gene: TRBV6-6; J gene: TRBJ2-3; D gene: .; CDR3 protein: ASSYLGGGGWDTDTQY
V gene: TRBV6-6; J gene: TRBJ2-7; D gene: .; CDR3 protein: ASGPRDTYEQY
V gene: TRBV10-3; J gene: TRBJ2-7; D gene: TRBD1; CDR3 protein: AISEPGQASSYEQY
V gene: TRBV21-1; J gene: TRBJ1-1; D gene: .; CDR3 protein: ASSIRDGGRCTEAF
V gene: TRBV6-6; J gene: TRBJ2-2; D gene: TRBD1; CDR3 protein: ASSARDRGSGELF
V gene: TRBV5-1; J gene: TRBJ2-3; D gene: .; CDR3 protein: ASSLALGTADTQY
V gene: TRBV12-3/TRBV12-4; J gene: TRBJ2-7; D gene: .; CDR3 protein: ASSKGTARGDEQY
V gene: TRBV27; J gene: TRBJ1-6; D gene: .; CDR3 protein: ASSPTKLNSPLH
V gene: TRBV20-1; J gene: TRBJ2-3; D gene: .; CDR3 protein: SARDVGHRPTDTQY
V gene: TRBV4-1; J gene: TRBJ1-1; D gene: .; CDR3 protein: ASSQLLSAMNTEAF
V gene: TRBV7-9; J gene: TRBJ1-2; D gene: .; CDR3 protein: ASSSFRQTPTHGYT
V gene: TRBV30; J gene: TRBJ1-5; D gene: .; CDR3 protein: AWNLGNQPQH
V gene: TRBV4-1; J gene: TRBJ2-4; D gene: .; CDR3 protein: ASSRIYPGILAKNIQY
V gene: TRBV7-2; J gene: TRBJ2-1; D gene: .; CDR3 protein: ASSWRGPSSYNEQF
V gene: TRBV21-1; J gene: TRBJ2-3; D gene: .; CDR3 protein: ASGGTSGRADTQY
V gene: TRBV5-1; J gene: TRBJ2-1; D gene: TRBD2; CDR3 protein: ASTLGLAGVNEQF
V gene: TRBV27; J gene: TRBJ2-1; D gene: .; CDR3 protein: ASRQGSRYNEQF
V gene: TRBV12-3/TRBV12-4; J gene: TRBJ2-1; D gene: TRBD1; CDR3 protein: ASSFQFDGTGLRNEQF
V gene: TRBV27; J gene: TRBJ1-1; D gene: .; CDR3 protein: ASSFRGGNTEAF
V gene: TRBV20-1; J gene: TRBJ2-4; D gene: TRBD1; CDR3 protein: SARSGTGVSKNIQY
V gene: TRBV12-3/TRBV12-4; J gene: TRBJ1-1; D gene: .; CDR3 protein: ASSQRTGTSNTEAF
V gene: TRBV7-9; J gene: TRBJ2-3; D gene: TRBD1; CDR3 protein: ASSLDRGTDTQY
V gene: TRBV6-5; J gene: TRBJ1-2; D gene: .; CDR3 protein: ASSYAGGDGYT
V gene: TRBV6-2/TRBV6-3; J gene: TRBJ1-1; D gene: .; CDR3 protein: ASTDGWGPGNPEAF
V gene: TRBV7-9; J gene: TRBJ1-6; D gene: .; CDR3 protein: ASSLVGRTGFNSPLH
V gene: TRBV5-1; J gene: TRBJ2-2; D gene: TRBD2; CDR3 protein: ASSSGLAGGTNTGELF
V gene: TRBV24-1; J gene: TRBJ2-1; D gene: TRBD2; CDR3 protein: ATSDPEREGGNEQF
V gene: TRBV20-1; J gene: TRBJ2-7; D gene: .; CDR3 protein: SARAYLTDSYEQY
V gene: TRBV7-9; J gene: TRBJ2-2; D gene: .; CDR3 protein: AGIYAQDTGELF
V gene: TRBV5-1; J gene: TRBJ2-5; D gene: TRBD2; CDR3 protein: ASSQGLTAAGLQETQY
V gene: TRBV7-2; J gene: TRBJ2-1; D gene: .; CDR3 protein: ASSPRGPNEQF
V gene: TRBV20-1; J gene: TRBJ2-5; D gene: TRBD2; CDR3 protein: SASQLAGGSSETQY
V gene: TRBV12-3/TRBV12-4; J gene: TRBJ2-4; D gene: TRBD2; CDR3 protein: ASSSGLAGNIQY
V gene: TRBV12-3/TRBV12-4; J gene: TRBJ1-2; D gene: TRBD1; CDR3 protein: ASSPGQNYGYT
V gene: TRBV15; J gene: TRBJ2-1; D gene: .; CDR3 protein: ATSRDPRTGNEQF
V gene: TRBV20-1; J gene: TRBJ1-5; D gene: TRBD1; CDR3 protein: SADTNNISGGGSNQPQH
V gene: TRBV6-5; J gene: TRBJ2-6; D gene: TRBD1; CDR3 protein: ASRPRTGGVLT
V gene: TRBV20-1; J gene: TRBJ2-4; D gene: .; CDR3 protein: SARDGGQAKNIQY
V gene: TRBV12-3/TRBV12-4; J gene: TRBJ1-1; D gene: TRBD1; CDR3 protein: ASSNRGLHLNTEAF
V gene: TRBV4-3; J gene: TRBJ1-6; D gene: TRBD1; CDR3 protein: ASSQETGGSPSPLH
V gene: TRBV6-5; J gene: TRBJ1-6; D gene: .; CDR3 protein: ASSLPDGNSPLH
V gene: TRBV5-1; J gene: TRBJ2-3; D gene: .; CDR3 protein: ASSALRGAGPTDTQY
V gene: TRBV5-6; J gene: TRBJ1-2; D gene: .; CDR3 protein: ASSFSGITAYGYT
V gene: TRBV5-1; J gene: TRBJ1-1; D gene: TRBD1; CDR3 protein: ASSHNRGTEAF